This record covers a single TCR beta chain. This clonotype appeared many times. This clone's antigen is unknown. Qualities for individual bases were not recorded, and no much larger clone is one base off. The receptor library was made with RACE. Data came from a NextSeq 500. Library preparation attached unique molecular identifiers to individual cDNA molecules for quantitative, reproducible TCR counting. Under the source paper's analysis protocol: A median of about 87,000 TCRs per sample was observed, with a range of about 20,000 to 690,600. The Decombinator software suite was used to annotate the V, J and CDR3 of the TCR reads. For PS versus PT1 abundance plots, all samples were subsampled to the same number of TCRs (28,000). TCRs were defined as expanded if absent before sensitization and observed at least eight times at the 2-week time point. TCRdb took the public reads, trimmed them with fastp at Q25, ran MiXCR for clone calling and kept in-frame beta chains. CDR3 protein sequences are deduplicated, and each keeps its most common genes and DNA. These V and J calls are TCRdb output, not the study's own analysis. Here the sample has 40,000 to 50,000 distinct CDR3 sequences; over 3.5% occur a single time. The ten largest account for more than 25% of the sample.

Reading the germline V gene gives CDR1 SGHTA and CDR2 FQGNSA. From cysteine to phenylalanine, the CDR3 is 16 amino acids long. The only DNA kept is the CDR3, 48 bases in frame from the first base. Relative to germline, V is 5 bases shorter and J is 4 bases shorter, with 20 bases between their ends. The time point tag for this specimen amounts to: patch test 1, 2 weeks after DPC sensitization. Interpreted using the paper, the treatment or condition label stands for: therapeutic diphenylcyclopropenone sensitization with weekly scalp DPC. Total RNA was extracted from unfractionated whole blood that had been collected in Tempus Blood RNA tubes. Blood at each patch-test visit was drawn before the patch test was applied. Patients were eligible if aged 18 to 70, diagnosed with alopecia and judged suitable for DPC therapy, and pregnant patients were excluded. These data belong to a study of human T cells and chemical hapten exposure (dated by TCRdb to the early 2020s). Looking at the study overall: For sensitization, 2% DPC in acetone was applied to a roughly 2 cm by roughly 2 cm area of upper inner arm skin. Weekly therapeutic DPC doses were additionally applied to the scalp of patients throughout the approximately 24-week study period. Patch tests used Finn chambers with 0.01% DPC on the upper back, scored after 6 days by International Contact Dermatitis Research Group standards. The mostly female patient cohort included alopecia areata with under or over 50% scalp involvement, alopecia totalis and alopecia universalis. Libraries were combined into a pool for sequencing, and differences in TCR yield between samples came mainly from small differences in library volumes within the pool. Peripheral blood TCR repertoire changes were tracked in vivo in alopecia patients during primary and secondary sensitization to the hapten diphenylcyclopropenone (DPC). Patient blood was sampled pre-sensitization (week 0) and at 2, 6 and about 24 weeks after DPC sensitization. Blood for TCR sequencing was provided by twenty-nine alopecia patients at one to four time points (pre-sensitization, 2, 6 and 24 weeks). For every blood RNA sample, sequencing covered both the TCR alpha and TCR beta chains. Beyond this particular receptor, the publication reports: Because all patients had alopecia, a presumed autoimmune disease, the immune response of the patients might differ from that of healthy individuals. The number of TCRs above 1 in 1000 frequency did not change with DPC sensitization; there was no evidence of global repertoire structure alterations. Significantly more large CDR3 similarity clusters were formed by expanded TCRs than by pre-sensitization or healthy control sets, consistent with antigen-driven responses. Repeated subsampling changed both the strength of the expansion versus patch-test correlation and the threshold at which the correlation became significant. The number of PT1 expanded TCRs positively correlated with patch test score, significant at thresholds 8, 16 and 32 but not 4.

The chain is made from TRBV7-2 and TRBJ1-1, with TRBD1 perhaps the D gene, on 6 matching bases. The sample was whole blood, taken in connection with sensitization to the hapten diphenylcyclopropenone (DPC). The receptor's source is a man aged 50 to 60 with alopecia areata. Some clones in this sample may be carry-over from other donors' samples. The CDR3: CASSPTPRVRGTEAFF. The bases are TGTGCCAGCAGCCCAACCCCCCGGGTCAGGGGCACTGAAGCTTTCTTT.